The 31 T cell receptor beta chains below were found in one sample sequenced in a study of T cell responses to AZD1222 COVID-19 vaccine. Clones were sequenced by immunoSEQ multiplex PCR, and TCRdb holds only the in-frame ones, with some missing. Here the sample spans 100,000 to 120,000 clones, over 85% being singletons. The material was peripheral blood, obtained 28 days after the second AZD1222 dose. Receptors were obtained from an adult who received the AZD1222 COVID-19 vaccine.

The chain couples TRBV7-8 to TRBJ2-1; 7 nucleotides match TRBD2. The CDR3 extends over 15 amino acids. V gave up 5 bases and J gave up 4 bases; unmatched junction bases: 8. CDR1 is SGHVS and CDR2 is FQNEAQ in the germline V gene. In DNA, the CDR3 is TGTGCCAGCAGCCCCCGGGGAGGGGAGTACAATGAGCAGTTCTTC. Protein: CASSPRGGEYNEQFF.

The rearrangement joins TRBV24-1 to TRBJ2-1; possible D gene TRBD2, 6 bases. Trimming removed 3 bases at V and 15 bases at J, with 26 bases between. The CDR3 spans 16 residues. Germline CDR1 reads KGHDR; CDR2 reads SFDVKD. The CDR3 coding sequence is TGTGCCACCAGTGATCCGAATAGCGGAACGGGTGAAGTATGGTTCTTC. This encodes CATSDPNSGTGEVWFF.

This clone was counted between two and nine times. The chain is built from TRBV28 and TRBJ2-3; TRBD1 matches 7 bases. CDR1 and CDR2 (germline): MDHEN, SYDVKM. The CDR3 is 14 amino acids. V dropped 3 bases and J dropped 5; count of bases not matched to a gene: 5. CDR3 bases: TGTGCCAGCAGTTTGAGGGGGCAAGGAGATACGCAGTATTTT. Its translation is CASSLRGQGDTQYF.

The chain joins TRBV6-1 to TRBJ1-2; D is unclear. CDR3 length: 16 amino acids. Germline V lookup: CDR1 MNHNS, CDR2 SASEGT. V lost 1 base to trimming and J lost 1 base, with 13 bases between them. CDR3 amino acids: CASSEGPFANNYGYTF. The CDR3 DNA reads TGTGCCAGCAGTGAAGGTCCGTTTGCAAATAACTATGGCTACACCTTC.

The chain uses TRBV28 and TRBJ1-1; TRBD1 is a possible D gene (5 bases). V gave up 2 bases and J gave up 4 bases, with 14 bases separating them. From germline, CDR1 is MDHEN and CDR2 SYDVKM. The CDR3 totals 15 residues. The CDR3 DNA reads TGTGCCAGCAGTTTAATCGGCGGGGGTGGCACTGAAGCTTTCTTT. Translation gives CASSLIGGGGTEAFF.

V is TRBV2 and J is TRBJ1-5, with TRBD1 as a possible D gene (6 bases). This CDR3 contains 15 residues. From germline, CDR1 is SNHLY and CDR2 FYNNEI. Trimming took 8 bases from V and 0 from J, leaving 14 bases between them. As DNA, the CDR3 is TGTGCCAGCGTCGGGACATATTATAGCAATCAGCCCCAGCATTTT. Encoded protein: CASVGTYYSNQPQHF.

The chain is built from TRBV19 and TRBJ1-1; a weak D match, TRBD1 (6 bases). V was trimmed by 5 bases and J by 4 bases, leaving 14 bases between them. The CDR3 length is 14 residues. Germline V CDR1 and CDR2: LNHDA, SQIVND (reference sequence). The CDR3 loop reads CASSSTGFSTEAFF. In DNA, the CDR3 is TGTGCCAGTAGTTCAACAGGGTTCAGCACTGAAGCTTTCTTT. The full variable domain, with the rest looked up from reference TRBV19 and TRBJ1-1, is DGGITQSPKYLFRKEGQNVTLSCEQNLNHDAMYWYRQDPGQGLRLIYYSQIVNDFQKGDIAEGYSVSREKKESFPLTVTSAQKNPTAFYLCASSSTGFSTEAFFGQGTRLTVV.

This chain connects TRBV6-5 to TRBJ2-5; D could derive from TRBD1 or TRBD2 (6 bases each). Germline lookup yields CDR1 MNHEY and CDR2 SVGAGI. Trimming removed 6 bases at V and 4 bases at J, with 12 bases between. The CDR3 has 13 residues. The CDR3 DNA reads TGTGCCAGCAGGCTACAGGGAGGAGAGACCCAGTACTTC. It specifies CASRLQGGETQYF.

The chain joins TRBV27 to TRBJ2-6; D gene unclear. Germline V gene sequence: CDR1 MNHEY, CDR2 SMNVEV (reference sequence). The germline V and J ends were trimmed by 3 bases and 5 bases, with 8 bases remaining between them. This CDR3 is 14 amino acids long. This CDR3 is CASSFPTRANVLTF. For the CDR3, the DNA is TGTGCCAGCAGTTTCCCCACCAGGGCCAACGTCCTGACTTTC.

This clone has a handful of counts. A read error may account for a junction end that differs from germline. The chain joins TRBV12-3 or TRBV12-4 to TRBJ1-2; the D is unclear. CDR3 length: 8 residues. The CDR3 DNA is TGTGCCAGCAAAGATCCCAACTTC. Its translation: CASKDPNF.

This clone was seen only once. The genes are TRBV4-1 and TRBJ2-5; 11 nucleotides align to TRBD1. This CDR3 region has 15 residues. CDR1 and CDR2 from the germline V gene are MGHRA and YSYEKL. V dropped 4 bases and J dropped 2; count of bases not matched to a gene: 3. The CDR3 DNA reads TGCGCCAGCAGCCCGGGGACAGGGGGACAAGAGACCCAGTACTTC. It encodes CASSPGTGGQETQYF.

The CDR3 region has the DNA TGTGCCAGCAGCCGAACAGGGTGGCTGAACACTGAAGCTTTCTTT. This codes for CASSRTGWLNTEAFF. The chain links TRBV7-3 to TRBJ1-1, with D maybe TRBD1 (6 bases). This CDR3 has 15 amino acids. Germline V gene lookup returns CDR1 SGHTA and CDR2 FQGTGA. V lost 5 bases, J lost 0 bases, and 13 bases lay in between. Together with reference TRBV7-3 and TRBJ1-1, the CDR3 gives the full variable domain: GAGVSQTPSNKVTEKGKYVELRCDPISGHTALYWYRQSLGQGPEFLIYFQGTGAADDSGLPNDRFFAVRPEGSVSTLKIQRTERGDSAVYLCASSRTGWLNTEAFFGQGTRLTVV.

The V call is TRBV9, the J call TRBJ1-2, with D possibly being TRBD1 (5 bases). The CDR3 is made up of 15 amino acids. Per the germline V gene, CDR1 is SGDLS and CDR2 is YYNGEE. V was trimmed by 0 bases and J by 8 bases, leaving 17 bases between them. The CDR3 nucleotides read TGTGCCAGCAGCGTAGATGGGACGGCTCTTCGAGGCTACACCTTC. This translates into CASSVDGTALRGYTF.

The CDR3 spells CASSLGEAETGELFF. Written as DNA, the CDR3 is TGCGCCAGCAGCTTAGGGGAAGCGGAAACCGGGGAGCTGTTTTTT. This chain connects TRBV5-1 to TRBJ2-2; D tentatively reads TRBD1 or TRBD2 (5 bases each). Trimming shortened V by 2 bases and J by 5 bases, and 13 bases separated the two germline ends. The V gene's germline CDR1 is SGHRS and CDR2 YFSETQ. This CDR3 contains 15 residues.

This chain uses TRBV9 with TRBJ2-7; 9 bases map to TRBD2. The junction had 3 bases not matched to a gene; V was cut back by 1 base and J by 1 base. The CDR3 loop spans 15 amino acids. Germline CDR1 is SGDLS and CDR2 is YYNGEE. The CDR3 DNA reads TGTGCCAGCAGCGTAAGCGCGGGAGGGTCCTACGAGCAGTACTTC. It is translated as CASSVSAGGSYEQYF.

The rearrangement uses TRBV7-9 and TRBJ1-2; no clear D. Trimming removed 8 bases at V and 3 bases at J, with 7 bases between. Germline assignment: CDR1 SEHNR and CDR2 FQNEAQ (reference sequence). This CDR3 has 11 residues. DNA of the CDR3: TGTGCCAGCCTTGGTGACTATGGCTACACCTTC. Translated, it gives CASLGDYGYTF.

The J gene is TRBJ1-1, the V gene TRBV7-2; D uncertain. The germline V gene encodes CDR1 SGHTA and CDR2 FQGNSA. Trimming stripped 1 base from V and 3 bases from J, with 12 bases between. The CDR3 has 15 amino acids. CDR3 protein: CASSLGYWGDTEAFF. The CDR3 nucleotides read TGTGCCAGCAGCTTAGGGTATTGGGGAGACACTGAAGCTTTCTTT. Variable domain in full (rest from reference TRBV7-2 and TRBJ1-1): GAGVSQSPSNKVTEKGKDVELRCDPISGHTALYWYRQSLGQGLEFLIYFQGNSAPDKSGLPSDRFSAERTGGSVSTLTIQRTQQEDSAVYLCASSLGYWGDTEAFFGQGTRLTVV.

The chain joins TRBV9 to TRBJ1-3; D not certain. Germline CDR1 SGDLS, CDR2 YYNGEE. This CDR3 has 12 amino acids. V was pared by 3 bases and J by 4 bases, with 5 bases between. CDR3 sequence reads: CASSEEGNTIYF. As DNA, the CDR3 is TGTGCCAGCAGCGAAGAGGGAAACACCATATATTTT.

This clone came up once. V gene TRBV11-3 combines with J gene TRBJ2-1, with D tentatively TRBD1 or TRBD2 (6 bases each). Per the germline V gene, CDR1 is SGHNT and CDR2 is YENEEA. Trimming took off 4 bases at V and 2 bases at J, with 27 bases between the two ends. The CDR3 consists of 20 residues. CDR3 in amino acids: CASSYAPGHKKGGTYNEQFF. CDR3 DNA sequence: TGTGCCAGCAGCTACGCTCCGGGACACAAAAAGGGAGGAACCTACAATGAGCAGTTCTTC.

The chain links TRBV28 to TRBJ2-1; 11 nucleotides line up with TRBD2. CDR1 is MDHEN and CDR2 is SYDVKM in the germline V gene. The CDR3 has 15 amino acids. The V segment lost 5 bases and the J segment 5 bases; nucleotides outside the gene matches: 5. For the CDR3, the DNA is TGTGCCAGCAGTACCCCTAGCGGGAGGCACAATGAGCAGTTCTTC. Translating gives CASSTPSGRHNEQFF.

V is TRBV18 and J is TRBJ1-5; D unclear. This CDR3 region has 18 residues. The germline CDR1 and CDR2 sequences are KGHSH and LQKENI. The V gene lost 0 bases and the J gene lost 3 bases, with 18 bases spanning the gap. The CDR3 nucleotides are TGTGCCAGCTCACCACCGAGGAGGTCGGCATCCCCCAATCAGCCCCAGCATTTT. Its protein is CASSPPRRSASPNQPQHF.

This chain connects TRBV24-1 to TRBJ1-1; D is undetermined. Trimming pared 6 bases from V and 1 base from J, leaving 11 bases between. The germline CDR1 and CDR2 sequences are KGHDR and SFDVKD. The CDR3 is 14 amino acids. The CDR3 sequence is CATSTRWGNTEAFF. CDR3 bases: TGTGCCACCAGTACCCGTTGGGGGAACACTGAAGCTTTCTTT.

This sequence joins TRBV11-3 and TRBJ1-1; the match to TRBD1 covers 7 bases. This CDR3 contains 15 residues. After removal of 5 bases from V and 0 bases from J, the junction contained 6 bases not matched to a gene. Germline V gene data show CDR1 as SGHNT and CDR2 as YENEEA. The CDR3 sequence is CASSKPGGVNTEAFF. The CDR3 DNA sequence: TGTGCCAGCAGCAAACCAGGGGGGGTGAACACTGAAGCTTTCTTT.

The genes are TRBV4-1 and TRBJ1-6; D unresolved. V lost 4 bases to trimming and J lost 14 bases, with 27 bases between them. The CDR3 runs 17 residues. The germline gives CDR1 MGHRA, CDR2 YSYEKL. In DNA form, the CDR3 reads TGCGCCAGCAGCCGCTCAGGACTTGGCGCGGAATCGTCAGCCCTCCACTTT. Its protein product is CASSRSGLGAESSALHF.

V usage is TRBV3-1 (or the pseudogene TRBV3-2) and J usage is TRBJ1-4, with TRBD1 as a possible D gene (6 bases). The CDR3 spans 14 residues. With 2 bases removed from V and 4 bases from J, the gap between germline ends came to 8 bases. In germline, CDR1 is LGHDT, CDR2 YNNKEL (reference sequence). CDR3 region: CASSQQGSNEKLFF. DNA for the CDR3: TGTGCCAGCAGCCAACAGGGGAGTAATGAAAAACTGTTTTTT.

The J gene is TRBJ2-7, the V gene TRBV5-1, with TRBD2 identical over 8 bases. Germline CDR1 is SGHRS and CDR2 is YFSETQ. This CDR3 contains 15 residues. V gave up 7 bases and J gave up 2 bases; unmatched junction bases: 11. The CDR3 DNA follows: TGCGCCAGCTCTCCACGGGCGGGAGGCACCTACGAGCAGTACTTC. Translation: CASSPRAGGTYEQYF.

The chain recombines TRBV27 with TRBJ2-7; perhaps TRBD1 as D (5 bases). The ends were cut back, 6 bases at V and 4 bases at J, with 13 bases in the middle. CDR3 length equals 13 residues. Germline CDR1 reads MNHEY; CDR2 reads SMNVEV (reference sequence). The CDR3 DNA sequence: TGTGCCAGCAGCCGCCATGACAGTTACGAGCAGTACTTC. This sequence encodes CASSRHDSYEQYF.

This rearrangement joins TRBV6-6 to TRBJ2-3; 10 bases are shared with TRBD1. The ends lost 6 bases at V and 2 bases at J; junction bases unmatched: 20. The CDR3 is made up of 20 amino acids. The V gene's germline CDR1 is MNHNY and CDR2 SVGAGI (reference sequence). The CDR3 spells CASSLQPGQGPQSLTDTQYF. DNA of the CDR3: TGTGCCAGCAGCCTCCAACCGGGACAGGGGCCCCAGTCCCTCACAGATACGCAGTATTTT.

The chain joins TRBV5-4 to TRBJ1-2; 9 positions agree with TRBD1. CDR3 length: 15 amino acids. Germline V gene sequence: CDR1 SGHNT, CDR2 YYREEE (reference sequence). V lost 8 bases and J lost 7; bases outside the gene matches: 15. The DNA of the CDR3 is TGTGCCAGTAGTGGGACAGGGTATGGGCTGTCTGGCTACACCTTC. Translating it yields CASSGTGYGLSGYTF.

This sequence joins TRBV27 and TRBJ2-7, with D perhaps TRBD2 (6 bases). The germline V gene encodes CDR1 MNHEY and CDR2 SMNVEV (reference sequence). The CDR3 length is 16 residues. V was pared by 5 bases and J by 2 bases, with 19 bases between. The CDR3 spells CASSPTGWGETYEQYF. The CDR3 DNA sequence: TGTGCCAGCAGTCCCACGGGGTGGGGGGAGACCTACGAGCAGTACTTC.

J is TRBJ2-2 and V is TRBV5-4, with D possibly being TRBD1 (5 bases). Between the trimmed V and J ends, which lost 6 bases and 4 bases, there was a span of 16 bases. Per the germline V gene, CDR1 is SGHNT and CDR2 is YYREEE (reference sequence). This CDR3 has 15 residues. The DNA of the CDR3 is TGTGCCAGCAACTCAGCCCAGGGTGTCACCGGGGAGCTGTTTTTT. Translated: CASNSAQGVTGELFF.